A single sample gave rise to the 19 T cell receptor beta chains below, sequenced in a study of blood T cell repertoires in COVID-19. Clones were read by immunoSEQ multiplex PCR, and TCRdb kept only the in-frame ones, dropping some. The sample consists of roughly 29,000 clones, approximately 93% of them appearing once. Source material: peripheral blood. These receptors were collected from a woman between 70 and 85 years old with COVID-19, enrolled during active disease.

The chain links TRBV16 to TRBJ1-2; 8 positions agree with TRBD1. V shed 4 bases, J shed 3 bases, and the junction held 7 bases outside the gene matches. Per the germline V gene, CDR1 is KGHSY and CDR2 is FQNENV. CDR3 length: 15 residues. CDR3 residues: CASSPWTGTDYGYTF. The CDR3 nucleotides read TGTGCCAGCAGCCCTTGGACAGGGACGGACTATGGCTACACCTTC.

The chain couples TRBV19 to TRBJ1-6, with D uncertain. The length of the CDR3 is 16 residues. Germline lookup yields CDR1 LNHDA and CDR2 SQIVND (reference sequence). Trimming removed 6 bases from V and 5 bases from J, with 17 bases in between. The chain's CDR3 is CASRPTKTPNNSPLHF. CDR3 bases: TGTGCCAGTAGACCCACTAAGACCCCGAATAATTCACCCCTCCACTTT.

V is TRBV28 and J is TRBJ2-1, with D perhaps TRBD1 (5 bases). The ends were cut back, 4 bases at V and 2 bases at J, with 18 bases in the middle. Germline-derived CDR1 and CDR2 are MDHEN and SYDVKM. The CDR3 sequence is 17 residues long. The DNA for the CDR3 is TGTGCCAGCAGTTCTGCCCCGGACACCTTTACCTACAATGAGCAGTTCTTC. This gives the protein CASSSAPDTFTYNEQFF.

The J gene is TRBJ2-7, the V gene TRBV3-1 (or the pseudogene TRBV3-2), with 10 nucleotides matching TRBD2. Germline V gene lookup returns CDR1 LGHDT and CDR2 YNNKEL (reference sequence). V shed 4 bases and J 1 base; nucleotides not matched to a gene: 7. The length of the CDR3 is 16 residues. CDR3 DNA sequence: TGTGCCAGCAGCCCACTTACTAGCGGGGCTTCCTACGAGCAGTACTTC. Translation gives CASSPLTSGASYEQYF.

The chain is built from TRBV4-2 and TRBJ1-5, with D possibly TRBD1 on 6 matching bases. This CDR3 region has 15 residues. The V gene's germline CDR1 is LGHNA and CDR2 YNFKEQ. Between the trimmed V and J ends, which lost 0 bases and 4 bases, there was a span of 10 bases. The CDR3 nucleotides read TGTGCCAGCAGCCAAGAAGGCGACAGGAATCAGCCCCAGCATTTT. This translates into CASSQEGDRNQPQHF.

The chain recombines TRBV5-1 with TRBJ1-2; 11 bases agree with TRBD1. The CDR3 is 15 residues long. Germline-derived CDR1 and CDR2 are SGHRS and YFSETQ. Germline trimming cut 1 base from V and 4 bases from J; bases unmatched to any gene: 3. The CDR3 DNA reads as TGCGCCAGCAGCTTGAGTGGACAGGGGGCCTATGGCTACACCTTC. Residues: CASSLSGQGAYGYTF.

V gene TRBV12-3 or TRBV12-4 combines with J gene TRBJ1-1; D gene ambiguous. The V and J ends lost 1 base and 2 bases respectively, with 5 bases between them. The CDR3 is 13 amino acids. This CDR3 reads CASSLGTNTEAFF. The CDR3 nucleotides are TGTGCCAGCAGTTTAGGTACAAACACTGAAGCTTTCTTT.

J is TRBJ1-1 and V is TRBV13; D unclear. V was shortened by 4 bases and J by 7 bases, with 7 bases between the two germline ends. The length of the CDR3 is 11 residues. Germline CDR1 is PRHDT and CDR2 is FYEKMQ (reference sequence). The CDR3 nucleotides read TGTGCCAGCAGCTACCGGGATGAAGCTTTCTTT. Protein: CASSYRDEAFF.

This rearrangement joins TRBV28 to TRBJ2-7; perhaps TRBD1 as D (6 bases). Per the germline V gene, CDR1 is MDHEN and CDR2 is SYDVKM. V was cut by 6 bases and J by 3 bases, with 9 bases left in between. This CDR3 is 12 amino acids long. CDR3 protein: CASRTTGYEQYF. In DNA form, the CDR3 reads TGTGCCAGCAGAACGACAGGCTACGAGCAGTACTTC.

The CDR3 loop is CASSLVGTGDEKLFF. For the CDR3, the DNA is TGCGCCAGCAGCTTGGTAGGGACAGGGGATGAAAAACTGTTTTTT. The rearrangement joins TRBV5-1 to TRBJ1-4; 10 bases are shared with TRBD1. V was pared by 0 bases and J by 6 bases, with 2 bases of the junction left unmatched. There are 15 residues in the CDR3. The germline V gene has CDR1 SGHRS and CDR2 YFSETQ.

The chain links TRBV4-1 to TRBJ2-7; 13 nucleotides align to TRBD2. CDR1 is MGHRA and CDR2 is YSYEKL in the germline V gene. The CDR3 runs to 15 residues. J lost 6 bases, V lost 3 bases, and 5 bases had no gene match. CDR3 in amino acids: CASSQGLAGLGEQYF. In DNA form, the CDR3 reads TGCGCCAGCAGCCAGGGACTAGCGGGACTGGGCGAGCAGTACTTC.

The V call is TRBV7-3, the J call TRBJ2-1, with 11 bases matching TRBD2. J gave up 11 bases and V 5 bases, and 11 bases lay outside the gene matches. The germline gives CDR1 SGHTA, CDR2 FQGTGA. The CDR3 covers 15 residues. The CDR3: CASSPSTSGISKQFF. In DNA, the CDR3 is TGTGCCAGCAGCCCGTCGACTAGCGGGATCTCAAAGCAGTTCTTC.

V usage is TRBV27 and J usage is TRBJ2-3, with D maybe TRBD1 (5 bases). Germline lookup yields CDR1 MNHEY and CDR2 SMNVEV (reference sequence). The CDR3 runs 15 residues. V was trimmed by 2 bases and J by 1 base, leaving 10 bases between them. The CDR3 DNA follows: TGTGCCAGCAGTTTAGCCCAGGGCCGCACAGATACGCAGTATTTT. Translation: CASSLAQGRTDTQYF.

DNA for the CDR3: TGTGCCAGCCGGGGGGGATCCGCCGGGACTGAAGCTTTCTTT. This translates into CASRGGSAGTEAFF. The genes are TRBV19 and TRBJ1-1; D possibly corresponds to TRBD1 (5 bases). CDR1 and CDR2 (germline): LNHDA, SQIVND (reference sequence). V dropped 9 bases and J dropped 5 bases, with 19 bases sitting between them. The CDR3 loop spans 14 amino acids.

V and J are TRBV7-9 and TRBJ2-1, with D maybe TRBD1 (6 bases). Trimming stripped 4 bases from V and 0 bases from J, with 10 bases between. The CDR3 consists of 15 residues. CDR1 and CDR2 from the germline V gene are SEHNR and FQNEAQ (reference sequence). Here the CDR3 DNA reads TGTGCCAGCAGCTCCCAGGGGAGCTCCTACAATGAGCAGTTCTTC. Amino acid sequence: CASSSQGSSYNEQFF.

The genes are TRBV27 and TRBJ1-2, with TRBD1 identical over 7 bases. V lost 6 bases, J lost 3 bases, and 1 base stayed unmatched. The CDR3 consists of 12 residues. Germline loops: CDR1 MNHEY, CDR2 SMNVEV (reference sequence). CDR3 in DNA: TGTGCCAGCAGCACAGGGGACTATGGCTACACCTTC. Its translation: CASSTGDYGYTF.

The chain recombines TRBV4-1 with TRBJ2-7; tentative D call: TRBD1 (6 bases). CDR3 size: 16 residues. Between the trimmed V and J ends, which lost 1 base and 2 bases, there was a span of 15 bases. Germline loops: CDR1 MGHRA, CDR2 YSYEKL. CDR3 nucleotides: TGCGCCAGCAGCCAAGTATTATCGGACAGAGCCTACGAGCAGTACTTC. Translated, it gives CASSQVLSDRAYEQYF.

CDR3 protein: CASSPSSGGLYEQFF. CDR3 sequence (DNA): TGTGCCAGCAGCCCCTCTTCGGGAGGGCTTTATGAGCAGTTCTTC. This chain uses TRBV7-9 with TRBJ2-1, with 8 positions matching TRBD2. V shed 5 bases and J 8 bases; nucleotides not matched to a gene: 11. Germline V gene lookup returns CDR1 SEHNR and CDR2 FQNEAQ (reference sequence). This CDR3 has 15 amino acids.

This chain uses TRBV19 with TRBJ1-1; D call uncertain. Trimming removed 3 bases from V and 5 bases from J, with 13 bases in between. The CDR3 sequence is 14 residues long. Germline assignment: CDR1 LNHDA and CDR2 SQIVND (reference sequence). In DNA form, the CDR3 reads TGTGCCAGTAGTATCGGCGAGGGTGAGACTGAAGCTTTCTTT. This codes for CASSIGEGETEAFF.